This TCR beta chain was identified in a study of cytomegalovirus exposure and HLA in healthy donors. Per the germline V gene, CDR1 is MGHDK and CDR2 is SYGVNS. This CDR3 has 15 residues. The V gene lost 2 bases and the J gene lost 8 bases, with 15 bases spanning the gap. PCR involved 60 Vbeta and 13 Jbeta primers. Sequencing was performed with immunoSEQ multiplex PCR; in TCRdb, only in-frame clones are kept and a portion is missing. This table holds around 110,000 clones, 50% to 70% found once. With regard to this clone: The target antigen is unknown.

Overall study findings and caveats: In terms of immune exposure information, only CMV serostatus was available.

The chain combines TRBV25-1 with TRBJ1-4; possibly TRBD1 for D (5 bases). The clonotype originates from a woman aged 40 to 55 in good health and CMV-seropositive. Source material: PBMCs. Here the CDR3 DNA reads TGTGCCAGCAGTGAAAAGGGACTAGGACGAGAAAAACTGTTTTTT. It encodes CASSEKGLGREKLFF.